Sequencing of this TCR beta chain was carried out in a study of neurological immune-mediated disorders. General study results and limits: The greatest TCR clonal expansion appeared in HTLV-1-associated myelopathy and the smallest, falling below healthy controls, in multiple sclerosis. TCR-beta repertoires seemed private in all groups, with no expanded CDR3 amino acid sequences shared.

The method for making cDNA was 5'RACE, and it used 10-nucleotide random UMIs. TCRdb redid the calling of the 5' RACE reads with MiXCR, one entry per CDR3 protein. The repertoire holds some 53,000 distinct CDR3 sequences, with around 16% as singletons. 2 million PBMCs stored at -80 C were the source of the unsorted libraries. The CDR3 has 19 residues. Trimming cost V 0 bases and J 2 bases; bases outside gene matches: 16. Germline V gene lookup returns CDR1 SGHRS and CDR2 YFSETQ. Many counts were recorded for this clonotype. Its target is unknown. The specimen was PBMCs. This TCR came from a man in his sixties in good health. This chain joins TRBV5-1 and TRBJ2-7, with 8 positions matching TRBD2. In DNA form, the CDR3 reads TGCGCCAGCAGCTTGGATACCCCTTCGGAGCGGGAGCTCCCCTACGAGCAGTACTTC. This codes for CASSLDTPSERELPYEQYF. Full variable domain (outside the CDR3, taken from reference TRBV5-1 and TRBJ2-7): KAGVTQTPRYLIKTRGQQVTLSCSPISGHRSVSWYQQTPGQGLQFLFEYFSETQRNKGNFPGRFSGRQFSNSRSEMNVSTLELGDSALYLCASSLDTPSERELPYEQYFGPGTRLTVT.